This T cell receptor beta chain was recorded in a study of CD8 T cells in ankylosing spondylitis. Quantitative 5'-RACE with molecular barcodes produced the TCR beta libraries. TCRdb itself ran the 5' RACE reads through MiXCR, one entry per CDR3 protein. The table lists some 340,000 distinct CDR3 sequences, 14% to 15% of them singletons. V dropped 6 bases and J dropped 8 bases, with 26 bases sitting between them. The CDR3 length is 16 residues. Germline assignment: CDR1 DFQATT and CDR2 SNEGSKA (reference sequence). Study-wide results and limits: Prior literature has documented some motif variants in synovial fluid and blood from reactive arthritis.

This clonotype was recorded a few times. The target antigen is unknown. Sequenced input: blood, either unsorted or a sorted T cell fraction (not recorded which). The TCR sequence derives from a male donor with ankylosing spondylitis or in good health (not recorded which). The chain employs TRBV20-1 and TRBJ2-1, with D possibly being TRBD2 (6 bases). For the CDR3, the DNA is TGCAGTGCCACCACGCTCCCACGACTAGGTTCCGATGAGCAGTTCTTC. Protein product: CSATTLPRLGSDEQFF.